The 25 T cell receptor beta chains below were found in one sample sequenced in a study of OX40 agonist ivuxolimab in advanced cancers. Produced via immunoSEQ multiplex PCR; TCRdb's table is partial and in-frame only. The table has roughly 70,000 clones, roughly 90% seen once; the top ten hold under 3.5%. The sequences come from CD4+ or CD8+ T cells sorted from blood, collected in a trial of the OX40 agonist ivuxolimab. These receptors came from an adult with an advanced solid tumor such as melanoma, head and neck, liver or kidney cancer.

V and J are TRBV5-5 and TRBJ2-1; D is undetermined. The V gene's germline CDR1 is SGHKS and CDR2 YYEKEE (reference sequence). This CDR3 region has 14 residues. V was pared by 1 base and J by 10 bases, with 15 bases between. Here the CDR3 DNA reads TGTGCCAGCAGCTTGCAGTTGGGGTTCGTCGAGCAGTTCTTC. The encoded protein is CASSLQLGFVEQFF. The full variable domain, its missing parts supplied by reference TRBV5-5 and TRBJ2-1, is DAGVTQSPTHLIKTRGQQVTLRCSPISGHKSVSWYQQVLGQGPQFIFQYYEKEERGRGNFPDRFSARQFPNYSSELNVNALLLGDSALYLCASSLQLGFVEQFFGPGTRLTVL.

V usage is TRBV18 and J usage is TRBJ2-2; D not certain. The V end was cut by 2 bases, the J end by 1 base, with 5 bases between. The length of the CDR3 is 14 residues. The V gene's germline CDR1 is KGHSH and CDR2 LQKENI. CDR3 DNA: TGTGCCAGCTCACCAGGTCAGAACACCGGGGAGCTGTTTTTT. Protein sequence: CASSPGQNTGELFF.

V gene TRBV7-2 combines with J gene TRBJ2-1; the match to TRBD2 covers 8 bases. CDR3 length: 16 amino acids. Germline V lookup: CDR1 SGHTA, CDR2 FQGNSA. V was pared by 2 bases and J by 8 bases, with 11 bases of the junction left unmatched. The CDR3 DNA is TGTGCCAGCAGCTTACAAGGACTAGCAGCAGGGGATGAGCAGTTCTTC. This sequence encodes CASSLQGLAAGDEQFF. Variable domain in full (rest from reference TRBV7-2 and TRBJ2-1): GAGVSQSPSNKVTEKGKDVELRCDPISGHTALYWYRQSLGQGLEFLIYFQGNSAPDKSGLPSDRFSAERTGGSVSTLTIQRTQQEDSAVYLCASSLQGLAAGDEQFFGPGTRLTVL.

The J gene is TRBJ2-1, the V gene TRBV18; 11 bases line up with TRBD2. The germline V gene encodes CDR1 KGHSH and CDR2 LQKENI. The length of the CDR3 is 15 residues. J gave up 5 bases and V 3 bases, and 3 bases lay outside the gene matches. The CDR3 loop reads CASSPRGLADNEQFF. The CDR3 DNA reads as TGTGCCAGCTCACCGCGGGGACTAGCGGACAATGAGCAGTTCTTC.

V gene TRBV7-9 combines with J gene TRBJ2-3; D is possibly TRBD1 (5 bases). The germline gives CDR1 SEHNR, CDR2 FQNEAQ (reference sequence). CDR3 length equals 14 residues. V lost 2 bases and J lost 4, with 10 bases in between. Written as DNA, the CDR3 is TGTGCCAGCAGCTTACCACAGGCGGCAGATACGCAGTATTTT. Its protein product is CASSLPQAADTQYF.

This clone was seen only a few times. J is TRBJ1-2 and V is TRBV30; 8 positions agree with TRBD1. The CDR3 length is 13 residues. CDR1 and CDR2 from the germline V gene are GTSNPN and SVGIG (reference sequence). V lost 2 bases, J lost 7 bases, and 6 bases stayed unmatched. CDR3 nucleotide sequence: TGTGCCTGGAGTCCCGGGACAGGAGGTGGCTACACCTTC. Amino acid sequence: CAWSPGTGGGYTF.

V usage is TRBV27 and J usage is TRBJ2-1; 8 bases are shared with TRBD1. The length of the CDR3 is 15 residues. CDR1 and CDR2 from the germline V gene are MNHEY and SMNVEV (reference sequence). The V gene end was trimmed by 4 bases and the J gene end by 1 base; junction bases not matched to a gene: 3. The CDR3 region is CASSSQGASYNEQFF. The CDR3 DNA reads TGTGCCAGCAGTTCCCAGGGGGCGTCCTACAATGAGCAGTTCTTC.

The V gene is TRBV10-3, the J gene TRBJ1-2, with 11 nucleotides matching TRBD1. Germline assignment: CDR1 ENHRY and CDR2 SYGVKD. This CDR3 has 16 amino acids. V trimming: 6 bases; J trimming: 10 bases; junction bases outside the gene matches: 16. The CDR3 DNA reads TGTGCCATCAGACAAGACCTGGACAGGGGGCGGATTGACTACACCTTC. It is translated as CAIRQDLDRGRIDYTF.

J is TRBJ2-3 and V is TRBV29-1; a weak D match, TRBD2 (6 bases). The germline CDR1 and CDR2 sequences are SQVTM and ANQGSEA. This CDR3 comprises 14 residues. The V gene lost 7 bases and the J gene lost 4 bases, with 18 bases spanning the gap. DNA of the CDR3: TGCAGCGGTGTCGTAGGCCGCGGGGCAGATACGCAGTATTTT. It encodes CSGVVGRGADTQYF.

The chain carries TRBV28 and TRBJ2-1; maybe TRBD1 (6 bases). Germline CDR1 MDHEN, CDR2 SYDVKM. The CDR3 runs 13 residues. V was trimmed by 2 bases and J by 11 bases, leaving 13 bases between them. The CDR3 protein is CASSLIGDKQQFF. DNA of the CDR3: TGTGCCAGCAGTTTAATTGGGGACAAGCAGCAGTTCTTC.

V is TRBV2 and J is TRBJ2-2, with 7 nucleotides matching TRBD1. The V and J ends lost 6 bases and 2 bases, in that order; junction bases with no gene match: 6. Per the germline V gene, CDR1 is SNHLY and CDR2 is FYNNEI. CDR3 size: 15 residues. CDR3 in amino acids: CASSLGQPNTGELFF. In nucleotides, the CDR3 is TGTGCCAGCAGCCTGGGACAGCCTAACACCGGGGAGCTGTTTTTT.

The chain employs TRBV19 and TRBJ1-2, with TRBD1 as a possible D gene (6 bases). Germline V gene lookup returns CDR1 LNHDA and CDR2 SQIVND (reference sequence). V lost 4 bases to trimming and J lost 5 bases, with 8 bases between them. The CDR3 loop spans 12 amino acids. The CDR3 coding sequence is TGTGCCAGTAGTAACACAGGGTATGGCTACACCTTC. Residues: CASSNTGYGYTF.

The CDR3 loop reads CASSLEFMNTEAFF. The DNA for the CDR3 is TGTGCCAGCAGTCTGGAGTTCATGAACACTGAAGCTTTCTTT. V usage is TRBV2 and J usage is TRBJ1-1; D is uncertain. The V gene lost 5 bases and the J gene lost 0 bases, with 10 bases spanning the gap. The germline CDR1 and CDR2 sequences are SNHLY and FYNNEI. This CDR3 has 14 amino acids.

This rearrangement joins TRBV27 to TRBJ1-4, with D possibly TRBD1 on 6 matching bases. CDR1 MNHEY and CDR2 SMNVEV come from the germline V gene (reference sequence). The CDR3 extends over 14 amino acids. V dropped 4 bases and J dropped 6 bases, with 12 bases sitting between them. CDR3 amino acids: CASSSQGKHEKLFF. As DNA, the CDR3 is TGTGCCAGCAGTTCCCAGGGGAAGCATGAAAAACTGTTTTTT.

V and J are TRBV6-5 and TRBJ2-7; the D is unclear. The CDR3 is 15 residues long. Germline V gene lookup returns CDR1 MNHEY and CDR2 SVGAGI. V shed 0 bases and J shed 2 bases, with 11 bases lying between them. CDR3 sequence reads: CASSYSMAFTYEQYF. As DNA, the CDR3 is TGTGCCAGCAGTTACTCGATGGCATTTACCTACGAGCAGTACTTC.

The chain recombines TRBV6-6 with TRBJ1-2, with 8 nucleotides matching TRBD1. The CDR3 totals 15 residues. After removal of 10 bases from V and 1 base from J, the junction contained 11 bases not matched to a gene. CDR1 is MNHNY, CDR2 SVGAGI, per germline (reference sequence). CDR3 loop: CATTPSGGVNYGYTF. In DNA form, the CDR3 reads TGTGCCACTACACCCTCAGGGGGCGTTAACTATGGCTACACCTTC.

This chain joins TRBV11-2 and TRBJ2-5; D possibly uses TRBD1 or TRBD2 (5 bases each). This CDR3 contains 11 residues. The V gene's germline CDR1 is SGHAT and CDR2 FQNNGV. Deletions cut 4 bases from V and 5 bases from J, with 5 bases between. CDR3 in amino acids: CASSWGETQYF. CDR3 coding DNA: TGTGCCAGCAGCTGGGGGGAGACCCAGTACTTC. The variable domain in full, with the rest retrieved from reference TRBV11-2 and TRBJ2-5, is EAGVAQSPRYKIIEKRQSVAFWCNPISGHATLYWYQQILGQGPKLLIQFQNNGVVDDSQLPKDRFSAERLKGVDSTLKIQPAKLEDSAVYLCASSWGETQYFGPGTRLLVL.

This clone was counted a single time. The CDR3 is CASSGRGLAVGETQYF. The CDR3 region has the DNA TGTGCCAGCAGCGGTCGAGGACTAGCGGTAGGAGAGACCCAGTACTTC. The chain combines TRBV7-8 with TRBJ2-5, with 10 bases aligning to TRBD2. Germline values: CDR1 SGHVS, CDR2 FQNEAQ. CDR3 length equals 16 residues. The trim removed 5 bases at V and 4 bases at J, leaving 10 bases unmatched.

This chain uses TRBV28 with TRBJ2-4; 7 nucleotides line up with TRBD1. This CDR3 region has 14 residues. V shed 3 bases and J 7 bases; nucleotides not matched to a gene: 6. CDR1 and CDR2 (germline): MDHEN, SYDVKM. This CDR3 is CASSFSGQTNIQYF. In DNA, the CDR3 is TGTGCCAGCAGTTTCTCGGGACAGACTAACATTCAGTACTTC.

This sequence joins TRBV6-1 and TRBJ1-2; 8 nucleotides agree with TRBD1. This CDR3 spans 13 amino acids. J was trimmed by 5 bases and V by 6 bases; bases with no gene match: 5. The germline gives CDR1 MNHNS, CDR2 SASEGT. DNA of the CDR3: TGTGCCAGCAGGGACAGGGTAACTTATGGCTACACCTTC. Translated, it gives CASRDRVTYGYTF.

This clone was observed once. The rearrangement uses TRBV19 and TRBJ2-3, with TRBD2 matching 9 bases. V dropped 8 bases and J dropped 6; count of bases not matched to a gene: 9. CDR1 is LNHDA and CDR2 is SQIVND in the germline V gene (reference sequence). The CDR3 has 14 residues. The CDR3 DNA reads as TGTGCCAGTGGCGGGCTAGCGGGATCCGATACGCAGTATTTT. As protein: CASGGLAGSDTQYF.

The chain combines TRBV21-1 with TRBJ1-5; the D call TRBD1 from the table was never checked on the DNA. TRBV21-1 is given as a pseudogene. The CDR3 is 16 amino acids. In nucleotides, the CDR3 is TGTGCCCCAGCGCTAATTGGACAGGGAAGCAATCAGCCCCAGCATTTT. This encodes CAPALIGQGSNQPQHF.

As regards this clone: The sample contains more than one DNA sequence encoding this CDR3. V usage is TRBV7-2 and J usage is TRBJ1-2; the D is unclear. Germline V gene data show CDR1 as SGHTA and CDR2 as FQGNSA. Trimming removed 3 bases from V and 1 base from J, with 6 bases in between. This CDR3 contains 13 residues. The CDR3 protein is CASSLDGNYGYTF. For the CDR3, the DNA is TGTGCCAGCAGCTTGGACGGTAACTATGGCTACACCTTC.

The rearrangement uses TRBV5-6 and TRBJ2-1, with TRBD2 identical over 7 bases. Germline lookup yields CDR1 SGHDT and CDR2 YYEEEE. With V trimmed by 4 bases and J by 0 bases, 7 bases remained unmatched. The CDR3 sequence is 16 residues long. The CDR3 region is CASSVLGRTSYNEQFF. The CDR3 region has the DNA TGTGCCAGCAGCGTCCTCGGGAGGACCTCCTACAATGAGCAGTTCTTC.

DNA for the CDR3: TGTGCCAGCAGCAATGGGAATTACAATGAGCAGTTCTTC. Translated: CASSNGNYNEQFF. J is TRBJ2-1 and V is TRBV7-3; D uncertain. Looked up from germline, CDR1 is SGHTA and CDR2 is FQGTGA. Trimming took 5 bases from V and 4 from J, leaving 9 bases between them. CDR3 length equals 13 residues.